These 4 T cell receptor beta chains share one sample of origin, sequenced in a study of shared clonotypes between healthy human individuals. The table came from immunoSEQ multiplex PCR; TCRdb's copy has only in-frame clones and leaves some out. The table shows fewer than 350,000 clones, with roughly 84% occurring only once. What was sequenced was memory CD8+ T cells sorted from blood. Subset meaning: CD45RO+ cells pooled with CCR7-negative TemRA cells. The receptors originated from a man aged 18 to 29 in good health.

The chain links TRBV5-1 to TRBJ1-2, with 10 bases aligning to TRBD1. CDR1 is SGHRS, CDR2 YFSETQ, per germline. This CDR3 spans 14 amino acids. After removal of 2 bases from V and 6 bases from J, the junction contained 4 bases not matched to a gene. The CDR3 region has the DNA TGCGCCAGCAGCTTCTCCGGGACAGGGGATGGCTACACCTTC. It translates to CASSFSGTGDGYTF.

This clone occurred many times. The chain links TRBV5-1 to TRBJ1-4, with D perhaps matching TRBD1 (5 bases). The CDR3 totals 13 residues. Germline lookup yields CDR1 SGHRS and CDR2 YFSETQ. The germline V and J ends were trimmed by 5 bases and 2 bases, with 7 bases remaining between them. The chain's CDR3 is CASREGTNEKLFF. The CDR3 DNA reads as TGCGCCAGCAGAGAGGGGACTAATGAAAAACTGTTTTTT.

This chain links TRBV6-5 with TRBJ1-6, with D unclear. Germline V gene data show CDR1 as MNHEY and CDR2 as SVGAGI. The CDR3 runs 13 residues. Between the trimmed V and J ends, which lost 4 bases and 4 bases, there was a span of 5 bases. The CDR3 region is CASSFEYNSPLHF. CDR3 in DNA: TGTGCCAGCAGTTTTGAGTATAATTCACCCCTCCACTTT.

V usage is TRBV29-1 and J usage is TRBJ2-5; possible D gene TRBD2, 6 bases. The V gene's germline CDR1 is SQVTM and CDR2 ANQGSEA. This CDR3 is built from 13 residues. Trimming left V 2 bases short and J 6 bases short, with 13 bases between. In nucleotides, the CDR3 is TGCAGCGTTGAACCAAACGCGGGAAAGACCCAGTACTTC. It specifies CSVEPNAGKTQYF.